The next 16 T cell receptor beta chains were all read from a single sample in a study of regulatory T cells in long-lasting Graves disease. Arm-PCR of CDR3 regions and iRepertoire HTBI primers were used to build TCR beta libraries. From the multiplex PCR reads, TCRdb called clonotypes with MiXCR, one entry per CDR3 protein. The data show about 450,000 distinct CDR3 sequences, roughly 15% seen once. Time point given: newly diagnosed GD, antithyroid drugs for less than 3 months. Making the TCR library involved RNA that had been extracted from PBMCs. These same data were also listed under a study on T cells in Graves' hyperthyroidism and ophthalmopathy.

Sequenced here: peripheral blood mononuclear cells (PBMCs), sampled at new diagnosis, from a patient treated with antithyroid drugs. These TCRs come from a woman under 40 with Graves disease.

This clonotype came up many times. The rearrangement joins TRBV18 to TRBJ2-7, with D perhaps matching TRBD1 (6 bases). The V and J ends lost 3 bases and 1 base respectively, with 10 bases between them. Germline loops: CDR1 KGHSH, CDR2 LQKENI. This CDR3 spans 14 amino acids. The CDR3: CASSPSTGSYEQYF. In DNA form, the CDR3 reads TGTGCCAGCTCACCTTCGACAGGATCCTACGAGCAGTACTTC.

The chain has TRBV4-1 and TRBJ1-2; D gene uncertain. This CDR3 contains 15 residues. CDR1 MGHRA and CDR2 YSYEKL come from the germline V gene. Trimming removed 0 bases at V and 4 bases at J, with 12 bases between. The CDR3 protein is CASSQEDGRTYGYTF. CDR3 bases: TGCGCCAGCAGCCAAGAGGACGGCCGGACCTATGGCTACACCTTC.

The chain has TRBV6-2 or TRBV6-3 and TRBJ2-1; the match to TRBD2 covers 7 bases. J gave up 0 bases and V 6 bases, and 8 bases lay outside the gene matches. The CDR3 sequence is 16 residues long. Germline V gene lookup returns CDR1 MNHEY and CDR2 SVGEGT. The CDR3 sequence: CASRPYGGSSYNEQFF. The CDR3 DNA reads as TGTGCCAGCAGGCCCTACGGGGGGAGCTCCTACAATGAGCAGTTCTTC.

Many counts were recorded for this clonotype. J is TRBJ2-7 and V is TRBV5-6; perhaps TRBD2 as D (6 bases). Germline V gene sequence: CDR1 SGHDT, CDR2 YYEEEE. This CDR3 region has 17 residues. V was trimmed by 1 base and J by 2 bases, leaving 19 bases between them. In DNA, the CDR3 is TGTGCCAGCAGCTTGATGGGACTCAGACGATCAACCTACGAGCAGTACTTC. It yields the protein CASSLMGLRRSTYEQYF. Variable domain in full (rest from reference TRBV5-6 and TRBJ2-7): DAGVTQSPTHLIKTRGQQVTLRCSPKSGHDTVSWYQQALGQGPQFIFQYYEEEERQRGNFPDRFSGHQFPNYSSELNVNALLLGDSALYLCASSLMGLRRSTYEQYFGPGTRLTVT.

This clonotype was detected a few times. V and J are TRBV6-5 and TRBJ1-2; TRBD1 matches 8 bases. V shed 0 bases, J shed 3 bases, and the junction held 12 bases outside the gene matches. The V gene's germline CDR1 is MNHEY and CDR2 SVGAGI. CDR3 length equals 18 residues. In DNA, the CDR3 is TGTGCCAGCAGTTACTCGCGATTGGGACAGGCAGGGGACTATGGCTACACCTTC. This translates into CASSYSRLGQAGDYGYTF.

This clonotype was seen many times. This chain connects TRBV3-1 to TRBJ2-1; possible D gene TRBD2, 5 bases. Deletions cut 0 bases from V and 0 bases from J, with 12 bases between. The length of the CDR3 is 17 residues. Germline V CDR1 and CDR2: LGHDT, YNNKEL (reference sequence). In nucleotides, the CDR3 is TGTGCCAGCAGCCAAGAAGTCAGCGGTAGCTCCTACAATGAGCAGTTCTTC. Protein: CASSQEVSGSSYNEQFF.

The sample holds many counts of this clonotype. The V gene is TRBV20-1, the J gene TRBJ1-1; tentatively, D is TRBD1 (5 bases). This CDR3 spans 12 amino acids. V shed 0 bases and J shed 3 bases, with 5 bases lying between them. The germline CDR1 and CDR2 sequences are DFQATT and SNEGSKA (reference sequence). CDR3 in amino acids: CSAREGHTEAFF. The CDR3 bases are TGCAGTGCTAGAGAGGGACACACTGAAGCTTTCTTT.

There are many counts of this clonotype. The chain recombines TRBV5-1 with TRBJ1-1; no firm D call. CDR3 length: 14 amino acids. Germline CDR1 SGHRS, CDR2 YFSETQ. V gave up 0 bases and J gave up 1 base, with 7 bases separating them. The CDR3 sequence: CASSLAEGNTEAFF. The CDR3 nucleotides are TGCGCCAGCAGCTTGGCAGAAGGGAACACTGAAGCTTTCTTT.

There are many counts of this clonotype. The chain is built from TRBV28 and TRBJ1-1; D remains unclear. The CDR3 sequence is 17 residues long. V lost 3 bases, J lost 1 base, and 18 bases lay in between. Germline lookup yields CDR1 MDHEN and CDR2 SYDVKM. CDR3 nucleotide sequence: TGTGCCAGCAGTTTTTCCCCGCCCGGCAGACAGAACACTGAAGCTTTCTTT. It codes for CASSFSPPGRQNTEAFF.

The chain joins TRBV5-1 to TRBJ1-4; no clear D. This CDR3 is built from 17 residues. V lost 0 bases and J lost 0, with 12 bases in between. Germline lookup yields CDR1 SGHRS and CDR2 YFSETQ. CDR3 sequence: CASSLAGGYATNEKLFF. CDR3 DNA sequence: TGCGCCAGCAGCTTGGCTGGTGGGTATGCAACTAATGAAAAACTGTTTTTT. Complete variable domain (other parts from reference TRBV5-1 and TRBJ1-4): KAGVTQTPRYLIKTRGQQVTLSCSPISGHRSVSWYQQTPGQGLQFLFEYFSETQRNKGNFPGRFSGRQFSNSRSEMNVSTLELGDSALYLCASSLAGGYATNEKLFFGSGTQLSVL.

J is TRBJ2-3 and V is TRBV12-5, with D unresolved. The germline gives CDR1 LGHNT, CDR2 FRNRAP. CDR3 length: 12 residues. V was clipped by 3 bases and J by 6 bases, with 7 bases between them. The CDR3 sequence is CASGLSADTQYF. The CDR3 nucleotides are TGTGCTAGTGGTTTAAGCGCTGATACGCAGTATTTT.

Comments on this clonotype: Given a much more abundant clone one base away, this may be a read error. The chain uses TRBV4-1 and TRBJ2-7; D is perhaps TRBD1 (7 bases). Per the germline V gene, CDR1 is MGHRA and CDR2 is YSYEKL. This CDR3 is 15 amino acids long. Between the trimmed V and J ends, which lost 2 bases and 5 bases, there was a span of 16 bases. The CDR3 sequence is CASSQSPGGMHEQYF. As DNA, the CDR3 is TGCGCCAGCAGCCAATCTCCAGGGGGGATGCACGAGCAGTACTTC.

This clonotype has just a few counts. In nucleotides, the CDR3 is TGTGCCAGCAGTTTCGACAGAAGGGGCAATCAGCCCCAGCATTTT. Translation: CASSFDRRGNQPQHF. This chain links TRBV27 with TRBJ1-5, with D possibly matching TRBD1 (5 bases). V was trimmed by 3 bases and J by 2 bases, leaving 11 bases between them. Germline loops: CDR1 MNHEY, CDR2 SMNVEV (reference sequence). The CDR3 is 15 amino acids.

In this sample, this clonotype turned up many times. DNA of the CDR3: TGTGCCAGCAGTTGGGCTAGCGGGGCAAAAGCATCATCCACAGATACGCAGTATTTT. Amino acids: CASSWASGAKASSTDTQYF. The chain recombines TRBV6-5 with TRBJ2-3; 9 bases line up with TRBD2. V lost 4 bases and J lost 2; bases outside the gene matches: 16. The germline V gene has CDR1 MNHEY and CDR2 SVGAGI. The CDR3 sequence is 19 residues long.

This clonotype appeared many times. This chain uses TRBV11-2 with TRBJ1-1; D is ambiguous. Germline CDR1 is SGHAT and CDR2 is FQNNGV. The CDR3 length is 17 residues. Trimming left V 5 bases short and J 0 bases short, with 19 bases between. The CDR3 bases are TGTGCCAGCAGCCCTGCCCATTCCCAATCAATGAACACTGAAGCTTTCTTT. Translation: CASSPAHSQSMNTEAFF.

This clonotype showed up just a few times. The chain has TRBV12-5 and TRBJ1-1; D remains unclear. With 3 bases removed from V and 8 bases from J, the gap between germline ends came to 13 bases. The CDR3 runs to 13 residues. Germline CDR1 is LGHNT and CDR2 is FRNRAP. The CDR3 loop is CASGFSGAREAFF. CDR3 coding DNA: TGTGCTAGTGGTTTTTCCGGTGCGAGAGAAGCTTTCTTT.